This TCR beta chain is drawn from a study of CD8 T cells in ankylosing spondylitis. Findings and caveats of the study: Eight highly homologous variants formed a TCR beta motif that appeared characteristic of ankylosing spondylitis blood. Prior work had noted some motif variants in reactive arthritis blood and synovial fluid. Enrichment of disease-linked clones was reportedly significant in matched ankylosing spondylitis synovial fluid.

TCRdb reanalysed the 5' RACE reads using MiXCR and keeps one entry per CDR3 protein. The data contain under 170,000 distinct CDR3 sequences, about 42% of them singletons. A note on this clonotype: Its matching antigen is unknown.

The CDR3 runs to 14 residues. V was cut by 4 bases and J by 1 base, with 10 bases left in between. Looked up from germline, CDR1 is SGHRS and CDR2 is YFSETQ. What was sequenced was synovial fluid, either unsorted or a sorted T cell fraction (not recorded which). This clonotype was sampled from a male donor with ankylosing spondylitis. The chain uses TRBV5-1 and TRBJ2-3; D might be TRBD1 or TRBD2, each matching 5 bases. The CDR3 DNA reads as TGCGCCAGCAGCCCCTTGGGGGGCACAGATACGCAGTATTTT. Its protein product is CASSPLGGTDTQYF.